The clone carrying this T cell receptor beta chain was counted a few times. Its cognate antigen is unknown. The sample is drawn from a study of vaccination effects on CD4 cells after COVID-19. Looking at the study overall: Two recovered convalescent patients were sampled 16 days and one week pre-vaccination.

Trimming removed 6 bases from V and 1 base from J, with 15 bases in between. The CDR3 has 15 residues. CDR1 is ENHRY, CDR2 SYGVKD, per germline. Study observations and caveats: Marked clonal contraction of infection- and vaccine-induced clones was seen late after vaccination. The study had few convalescent patients and no early post-infection timepoints.

Generated by immunoSEQ multiplex PCR, the TCRdb table keeps only in-frame clones and is missing some. This sample carries more than 35,000 clones, approximately 78% of them seen once, and the ten largest clones take about 15%. Prior to sequencing, the ViraFEST assay stimulated PBMC with viral peptide pools, which expanded the antigen-specific CD4+ T cells. Investigators separated out CD4+ T cells once approximately 10 days of culture had passed. PCR showed that the person got SARS-CoV-2 infection at some point between March and December 2020. After 1.5 million to 2 million PBMC were placed in each well, they were cultured with roughly 11 IU/ml IL-2 and 8 to 10 ug/ml peptides.

The clonotype originates from a human donor who had a prior SARS-CoV-2 infection. The V gene is TRBV10-3, the J gene TRBJ1-1; a weak D match, TRBD1 (5 bases). Sequenced material: CD4+ T cells from PBMCs cultured with HCoV-NL63 spike peptides, taken before COVID-19 vaccination. CDR3 sequence reads: CAISVSGGENTEAFF. In nucleotides, the CDR3 is TGTGCCATCAGCGTGAGCGGGGGGGAGAACACTGAAGCTTTCTTT.